Shown below are 31 T cell receptor beta chains from a single sample sequenced in a study of T cell responses to AZD1222 COVID-19 vaccine. Data came from immunoSEQ multiplex PCR; TCRdb stores just in-frame clones and leaves some out. The sample lists roughly 180,000 clones, almost 95% occurring once. The sample in question was peripheral blood, obtained on day 0 of AZD1222 vaccination. The receptors come from an adult in good health.

The chain employs TRBV30 and TRBJ2-1, with D perhaps matching TRBD1 (6 bases). Trimming removed 2 bases from V and 5 bases from J, with 10 bases in between. Per germline, CDR1 GTSNPN and CDR2 SVGIG (reference sequence). The CDR3 sequence is 13 residues long. In DNA, the CDR3 is TGTGCCTGGAGTAACAGGGTGGACAATGAGCAGTTCTTC. The encoded protein is CAWSNRVDNEQFF.

The sample holds one count of this clone. J is TRBJ2-1 and V is TRBV19; 7 positions agree with TRBD2. J was trimmed by 2 bases and V by 6 bases; bases with no gene match: 13. CDR1 and CDR2 from the germline V gene are LNHDA and SQIVND (reference sequence). CDR3 length: 17 amino acids. The CDR3, as DNA: TGTGCCAGTAGCCCGGGGAGGGCAGGGACCCCCTACAATGAGCAGTTCTTC. Protein product: CASSPGRAGTPYNEQFF.

The CDR3 nucleotides are TGTGCCAGCTCTCCGCCAGCCTACGAGCAGTACTTC. This translates into CASSPPAYEQYF. This chain uses TRBV6-5 with TRBJ2-7; no reliable D call. The CDR3 is 12 amino acids. Trimming took 8 bases from V and 2 from J, leaving 10 bases between them. Germline assignment: CDR1 MNHEY and CDR2 SVGAGI.

This clone was found once. The chain has TRBV19 and TRBJ1-2, with 7 bases identical to TRBD1. CDR1 is LNHDA and CDR2 is SQIVND in the germline V gene (reference sequence). The J segment lost 4 bases and the V segment lost 5 bases, leaving 10 bases of the junction unmatched. The CDR3 spans 15 residues. The CDR3 DNA sequence: TGTGCCAGTAGTCATACAGGGGAATTTAGCTATGGCTACACCTTC. Protein sequence: CASSHTGEFSYGYTF.

The genes are TRBV2 and TRBJ2-7; D is ambiguous. Trimming stripped 5 bases from V and 6 bases from J, with 8 bases between. The CDR3 has 11 amino acids. Germline assignment: CDR1 SNHLY and CDR2 FYNNEI. CDR3 loop: CASSRVGEQYF. In DNA, the CDR3 is TGTGCCAGCAGTCGCGTTGGCGAGCAGTACTTC. Full variable domain (remainder filled in from reference TRBV2 and TRBJ2-7): EPEVTQTPSHQVTQMGQEVILRCVPISNHLYFYWYRQILGQKVEFLVSFYNNEISEKSEIFDDQFSVERPDGSNFTLKIRSTKLEDSAMYFCASSRVGEQYFGPGTRLTVT.

The gene calls are TRBV19 and TRBJ1-1; possibly TRBD1 for D (5 bases). There are 14 residues in the CDR3. CDR1 and CDR2 from the germline V gene are LNHDA and SQIVND (reference sequence). V lost 3 bases to trimming and J lost 5 bases, with 13 bases between them. CDR3 DNA sequence: TGTGCCAGTAGTATGACACGTTCAGGGACTGAAGCTTTCTTT. Translating gives CASSMTRSGTEAFF.

The chain carries TRBV5-4 and TRBJ2-7; 7 positions match TRBD1. Germline V gene sequence: CDR1 SGHNT, CDR2 YYREEE (reference sequence). There are 15 residues in the CDR3. Germline trimming cut 4 bases from V and 0 bases from J; bases unmatched to any gene: 7. CDR3 sequence (DNA): TGTGCCAGCAGCGGGACCGGGACAGCCTCCTACGAGCAGTACTTC. Translating gives CASSGTGTASYEQYF.

The rearrangement joins TRBV19 to TRBJ1-5; the D gene is possibly TRBD1 (5 bases). V shed 4 bases and J shed 2 bases, with 18 bases lying between them. Per germline, CDR1 LNHDA and CDR2 SQIVND (reference sequence). The CDR3 spans 17 residues. The CDR3 nucleotides read TGTGCCAGTAGTAGGGGTGGAGGGGTGGGGCGCAATCAGCCCCAGCATTTT. As protein: CASSRGGGVGRNQPQHF.

This clone occurred a few times. The genes are TRBV21-1 and TRBJ2-7; the D call TRBD1 from the table was never checked on the DNA. TRBV21-1 is noted as a pseudogene. This CDR3 spans 17 amino acids. CDR3 DNA: TGTGCCAGCAGCAAACTTACCCGGGACAGAGGTTCGGGCGAGCAGTACTTC. It codes for CASSKLTRDRGSGEQYF.

The chain links TRBV10-3 to TRBJ1-2; TRBD1 might be the D (6 bases). Trimming cost V 10 bases and J 4 bases, with 13 bases left between them. The CDR3 has 12 residues. Looked up from germline, CDR1 is ENHRY and CDR2 is SYGVKD. Here the CDR3 DNA reads TGTGCCACTACGACAGGTGCCTATGGCTACACCTTC. Amino acid sequence: CATTTGAYGYTF.

The chain carries TRBV9 and TRBJ1-5, with 10 bases that match TRBD1. Germline CDR1 and CDR2: SGDLS and YYNGEE. The V segment lost 4 bases and the J segment 5 bases; nucleotides outside the gene matches: 3. The CDR3 sequence is 14 residues long. CDR3 DNA: TGTGCCAGCAGCCCTGGACAGGGGGATCAGCCCCAGCATTTT. Translating it yields CASSPGQGDQPQHF.

This chain connects TRBV5-5 to TRBJ2-1; maybe TRBD2 (6 bases). V lost 1 base, J lost 1 base, and 9 bases lay in between. Germline lookup yields CDR1 SGHKS and CDR2 YYEKEE (reference sequence). The CDR3 has 15 residues. The CDR3 here is CASSLNGLSYNEQFF. The CDR3 coding sequence is TGTGCCAGCAGCTTGAACGGACTATCCTACAATGAGCAGTTCTTC.

The genes are TRBV15 and TRBJ2-3; D may be TRBD1 (5 bases). The length of the CDR3 is 17 residues. V lost 0 bases and J lost 0, with 13 bases in between. Germline V gene data show CDR1 as LNHNV and CDR2 as YYDKDF (reference sequence). CDR3 DNA: TGTGCCACCAGCAGAGATAGGGGCAGGGTTAGCACAGATACGCAGTATTTT. Translation: CATSRDRGRVSTDTQYF.

The V gene is TRBV6-2 or TRBV6-3, the J gene TRBJ1-2; D perhaps matches TRBD1 (5 bases). Trimming removed 2 bases from V and 4 bases from J, with 8 bases in between. CDR1 is MNHEY and CDR2 is SVGEGT in the germline V gene. CDR3 size: 13 residues. As DNA, the CDR3 is TGTGCCAGCAGTTACGGGGGTTTCTATGGCTACACCTTC. As protein: CASSYGGFYGYTF.

The chain employs TRBV28 and TRBJ2-7; 8 bases are a match to TRBD1. CDR3 length equals 16 residues. Germline CDR1 is MDHEN and CDR2 is SYDVKM. V was pared by 7 bases and J by 0 bases, with 11 bases of the junction left unmatched. CDR3 sequence: CASTPRAGGLSYEQYF. In DNA form, the CDR3 reads TGTGCCAGCACCCCGCGGGCAGGGGGCCTCTCCTACGAGCAGTACTTC.

The J gene is TRBJ2-1, the V gene TRBV7-3; D call uncertain. CDR1 is SGHTA and CDR2 is FQGTGA in the germline V gene. V lost 4 bases and J lost 0, with 10 bases in between. The CDR3 consists of 15 residues. CDR3 in DNA: TGTGCCAGCAGCTCCGACCCGTACTCCTACAATGAGCAGTTCTTC. Amino acid sequence: CASSSDPYSYNEQFF.

The J gene is TRBJ2-7, the V gene TRBV19; TRBD1 matches at 8 bases. V lost 4 bases to trimming and J lost 6 bases; unmatched junction nucleotides: 5. This CDR3 has 13 residues. From germline, CDR1 is LNHDA and CDR2 SQIVND (reference sequence). The CDR3 protein is CASSTGTGGEQYF. The CDR3 bases are TGTGCCAGTAGTACCGGGACAGGTGGCGAGCAGTACTTC. Using reference TRBV19 and TRBJ2-7 for the parts outside the CDR3, the full variable domain is DGGITQSPKYLFRKEGQNVTLSCEQNLNHDAMYWYRQDPGQGLRLIYYSQIVNDFQKGDIAEGYSVSREKKESFPLTVTSAQKNPTAFYLCASSTGTGGEQYFGPGTRLTVT.

This clone was counted a few times. This CDR3 is CASSSGNGYPETQYF. DNA of the CDR3: TGCGCCAGCAGCTCGGGCAACGGTTATCCCGAGACCCAGTACTTC. The chain combines TRBV5-1 with TRBJ2-5; D gene uncertain. CDR1 and CDR2 (germline): SGHRS, YFSETQ. Trimming took off 3 bases at V and 5 bases at J, with 17 bases between the two ends. The CDR3 is 15 residues long.

The chain recombines TRBV5-1 with TRBJ2-5, with 9 bases matching TRBD1. The V gene's germline CDR1 is SGHRS and CDR2 YFSETQ. The CDR3 sequence is 16 residues long. The junction had 7 bases not matched to a gene; V was cut back by 4 bases and J by 0 bases. The CDR3 sequence is CASSQGTGPYQETQYF. CDR3 nucleotide sequence: TGCGCCAGCAGCCAAGGGACAGGGCCGTACCAAGAGACCCAGTACTTC.

The rearrangement uses TRBV10-3 and TRBJ2-2; tentative D call: TRBD2 (6 bases). Germline V gene lookup returns CDR1 ENHRY and CDR2 SYGVKD. V lost 7 bases to trimming and J lost 7 bases, with 13 bases between them. The CDR3 sequence is 13 residues long. The CDR3 nucleotides read TGTGCCATCAATCTCAGGGAGGACGGGGAGCTGTTTTTT. This codes for CAINLREDGELFF.

The rearrangement links TRBV20-1 to TRBJ2-1, with 7 bases that match TRBD2. The germline V gene has CDR1 DFQATT and CDR2 SNEGSKA (reference sequence). The J segment lost 0 bases and the V segment lost 3 bases, leaving 5 bases of the junction unmatched. The CDR3 length is 15 residues. This CDR3 is CSASPLAASYNEQFF. DNA for the CDR3: TGCAGTGCTAGTCCCCTAGCGGCCTCCTACAATGAGCAGTTCTTC.

The J gene is TRBJ1-5, the V gene TRBV5-5; the D is unclear. The length of the CDR3 is 12 residues. Per the germline V gene, CDR1 is SGHKS and CDR2 is YYEKEE (reference sequence). Between the trimmed V and J ends, which lost 4 bases and 5 bases, there was a span of 7 bases. CDR3: CASSVGDQPQHF. The CDR3 nucleotides are TGTGCCAGCAGCGTCGGGGATCAGCCCCAGCATTTT.

The chain carries TRBV19 and TRBJ1-1; tentatively, D is TRBD1 (6 bases). V was trimmed by 1 base and J by 5 bases, leaving 17 bases between them. Per the germline V gene, CDR1 is LNHDA and CDR2 is SQIVND (reference sequence). This CDR3 contains 16 residues. DNA for the CDR3: TGTGCCAGTAGTATAGTACAGGGATTCATTGGAACTGAAGCTTTCTTT. It specifies CASSIVQGFIGTEAFF.

V usage is TRBV20-1 and J usage is TRBJ1-2; TRBD1 is a possible D gene (5 bases). CDR1 and CDR2 from the germline V gene are DFQATT and SNEGSKA (reference sequence). Trimming took 2 bases from V and 6 from J, leaving 7 bases between them. The CDR3 runs 11 residues. CDR3 residues: CSARSRDGYTF. Written as DNA, the CDR3 is TGCAGTGCTAGATCCAGGGATGGCTACACCTTC.

The chain uses TRBV9 and TRBJ1-6; D ambiguous. This CDR3 is 15 amino acids long. V was shortened by 0 bases and J by 8 bases, with 12 bases between the two germline ends. Looked up from germline, CDR1 is SGDLS and CDR2 is YYNGEE. The CDR3: CASSVESVVDSPLHF. The CDR3 DNA reads TGTGCCAGCAGCGTAGAGTCAGTTGTAGATTCACCCCTCCACTTT. Full variable domain (rest looked up from reference TRBV9 and TRBJ1-6): DSGVTQTPKHLITATGQRVTLRCSPRSGDLSVYWYQQSLDQGLQFLIQYYNGEERAKGNILERFSAQQFPDLHSELNLSSLELGDSALYFCASSVESVVDSPLHFGNGTRLTVT.

The V and J genes are TRBV7-3 and TRBJ2-7; D might be TRBD1 or TRBD2, each matching 5 bases. Germline CDR1 reads SGHTA; CDR2 reads FQGTGA. The CDR3 covers 13 residues. Trimming cost V 6 bases and J 4 bases, with 13 bases left between them. CDR3 in amino acids: CASSRGREYEQYF. The CDR3 DNA reads TGTGCCAGCAGTCGGGGCAGAGAATACGAGCAGTACTTC.

V usage is TRBV7-9 and J usage is TRBJ1-2, with unresolved D. Trimming shortened V by 1 base and J by 2 bases, and 8 bases separated the two germline ends. There are 14 residues in the CDR3. Germline V gene data show CDR1 as SEHNR and CDR2 as FQNEAQ (reference sequence). Here the CDR3 reads CASSLGAGNYGYTF. CDR3 DNA sequence: TGTGCCAGCAGCTTAGGTGCTGGGAACTATGGCTACACCTTC.

The chain carries TRBV28 and TRBJ1-1, with TRBD1 identical over 7 bases. Trimming at V came to 4 bases and at J to 5 bases, leaving 7 bases not matched to a gene. The length of the CDR3 is 14 residues. Per the germline V gene, CDR1 is MDHEN and CDR2 is SYDVKM. The CDR3 spells CASSSRQGYTEAFF. CDR3 nucleotide sequence: TGTGCCAGCAGTTCCCGACAGGGTTATACTGAAGCTTTCTTT.

The CDR3 DNA sequence: TGTGCCAGCAGTTTATTCCGGGGCCGCACTGAAGCTTTCTTT. It yields the protein CASSLFRGRTEAFF. This chain uses TRBV28 with TRBJ1-1; the D gene is possibly TRBD1 (5 bases). Trimming left V 1 base short and J 4 bases short, with 10 bases between. Per the germline V gene, CDR1 is MDHEN and CDR2 is SYDVKM. The CDR3 length is 14 residues.

The chain joins TRBV28 to TRBJ2-2, with 9 bases identical to TRBD1. This CDR3 has 22 amino acids. CDR1 is MDHEN and CDR2 is SYDVKM in the germline V gene. The trim removed 5 bases at V and 0 bases at J, leaving 22 bases unmatched. CDR3: CASSGLGQGIFLAAPNTGELFF. The CDR3 DNA follows: TGTGCCAGCAGTGGACTCGGACAGGGGATATTCCTAGCGGCCCCGAACACCGGGGAGCTGTTTTTT.

The chain uses TRBV24-1 and TRBJ2-5; D perhaps matches TRBD2 (5 bases). There are 14 residues in the CDR3. Germline V gene lookup returns CDR1 KGHDR and CDR2 SFDVKD. V dropped 4 bases and J dropped 5 bases, with 13 bases sitting between them. The CDR3 nucleotides read TGTGCCACCAGTGACCCTACTAGTGTGGAGACCCAGTACTTC. Protein: CATSDPTSVETQYF.